The 29 T cell receptor beta chains below all came from one sample that was sequenced in a study of shared clonotypes between healthy human individuals. The naive CD8 population came from CD45RO-negative cells selected for CCR7, without terminally differentiated effector memory CD45RA+ cells. TCRdb's copy holds only in-frame clones and misses some; the assay was immunoSEQ multiplex PCR. The repertoire consists of more than 2 million clones, with approximately 94% occurring once and the leading ten covering 1.1%. The sequencing sample was made of naive CD8+ T cells sorted from blood. The receptors come from a man aged 18 to 29 in good health.

The chain has TRBV4-1 and TRBJ2-3, with 13 bases identical to TRBD2. Unmatched junction bases numbered 3, after V lost 4 bases and J lost 5 bases. The CDR3 loop spans 15 amino acids. CDR1 MGHRA and CDR2 YSYEKL come from the germline V gene. CDR3 protein: CASSPLAGGEDTQYF. The CDR3 nucleotides are TGCGCCAGCAGCCCACTAGCGGGGGGGGAAGATACGCAGTATTTT.

This chain joins TRBV6-6 and TRBJ1-1; 7 bases map to TRBD1. There are 14 residues in the CDR3. Germline values: CDR1 MNHNY, CDR2 SVGAGI (reference sequence). V lost 2 bases to trimming and J lost 4 bases; unmatched junction nucleotides: 4. The CDR3 here is CASSYETGVTEAFF. The CDR3 nucleotides read TGTGCCAGCAGTTACGAAACAGGGGTCACTGAAGCTTTCTTT.

The rearrangement joins TRBV7-9 to TRBJ2-1; TRBD2 agrees at 10 bases. The CDR3 length is 16 residues. Germline CDR1 SEHNR, CDR2 FQNEAQ (reference sequence). Unmatched junction bases numbered 11, after V lost 7 bases and J lost 5 bases. The CDR3 DNA sequence: TGTGCCAGCATCCTCGAAGCGGGAGGGTCCCACAATGAGCAGTTCTTC. Its translation: CASILEAGGSHNEQFF.

This clone was observed a few times. This sample also contains other DNA sequences that code for the same CDR3. The chain employs TRBV27 and TRBJ2-7; 7 bases match TRBD1. The V and J ends lost 2 bases and 2 bases, in that order; junction bases with no gene match: 0. The CDR3 spans 13 residues. Germline CDR1 is MNHEY and CDR2 is SMNVEV (reference sequence). In nucleotides, the CDR3 is TGTGCCAGCAGTTTAGGGACAGCCTACGAGCAGTACTTC. Translation gives CASSLGTAYEQYF.

This clone was counted once. This chain uses TRBV2 with TRBJ1-2, with D possibly TRBD1 on 5 matching bases. This CDR3 contains 14 residues. The V end lost 5 bases, the J end lost 2 bases, and 12 bases lay between the germline ends. CDR1 SNHLY and CDR2 FYNNEI come from the germline V gene. CDR3 sequence reads: CASSKGRLNYGYTF. CDR3 bases: TGTGCCAGCAGTAAGGGACGGCTAAACTATGGCTACACCTTC.

This chain connects TRBV5-6 to TRBJ2-3; TRBD1 matches 10 bases. The J segment lost 5 bases and the V segment lost 3 bases, leaving 3 bases of the junction unmatched. CDR3 length: 14 residues. Germline V gene data show CDR1 as SGHDT and CDR2 as YYEEEE. The chain's CDR3 is CASSSGTGVDTQYF. The CDR3 bases are TGTGCCAGCAGCTCCGGGACAGGGGTAGATACGCAGTATTTT.

J is TRBJ2-7 and V is TRBV28; 10 bases map to TRBD2. V gave up 8 bases and J gave up 0 bases; unmatched junction bases: 13. CDR3 length equals 17 residues. The V gene's germline CDR1 is MDHEN and CDR2 SYDVKM. CDR3 sequence: CASQGAGGPLSSYEQYF. DNA for the CDR3: TGTGCCAGCCAAGGAGCGGGGGGGCCCCTCAGCTCCTACGAGCAGTACTTC.

A single count supports this clone. The chain combines TRBV28 with TRBJ1-1, with D hard to call. The V and J ends lost 8 bases and 8 bases respectively, with 18 bases between them. The V gene's germline CDR1 is MDHEN and CDR2 SYDVKM. The CDR3 loop spans 13 amino acids. The CDR3 DNA sequence: TGTGCCAGCGCATTTTCGGAGGGTAACGAAGCTTTCTTT. Protein product: CASAFSEGNEAFF. The full variable domain, rest sourced from reference TRBV28 and TRBJ1-1, is DVKVTQSSRYLVKRTGEKVFLECVQDMDHENMFWYRQDPGLGLRLIYFSYDVKMKEKGDIPEGYSVSREKKERFSLILESASTNQTSMYLCASAFSEGNEAFFGQGTRLTVV.

The chain joins TRBV29-1 to TRBJ2-7, with D possibly being TRBD1 or TRBD2 (6 bases each). This CDR3 region has 11 residues. Trimming stripped 5 bases from V and 5 bases from J, with 10 bases between. CDR1 and CDR2 from the germline V gene are SQVTM and ANQGSEA. In DNA form, the CDR3 reads TGCAGCGTTCAAGGGGGGAACGAGCAGTACTTC. Encoded protein: CSVQGGNEQYF.

V usage is TRBV4-3 and J usage is TRBJ2-7; D is perhaps TRBD1 or TRBD2 (5 bases each). The V gene's germline CDR1 is LGHNA and CDR2 YSLEER. The V end was cut by 0 bases, the J end by 4 bases, with 10 bases between. The CDR3 runs 14 residues. The CDR3: CASSQDGGQYEQYF. The DNA for the CDR3 is TGCGCCAGCAGCCAAGATGGGGGTCAGTACGAGCAGTACTTC.

The chain uses TRBV6-5 and TRBJ2-1, with 8 nucleotides matching TRBD1. The CDR3 contains 16 residues. Germline V gene sequence: CDR1 MNHEY, CDR2 SVGAGI. V lost 4 bases and J lost 8; bases outside the gene matches: 13. The CDR3 nucleotides read TGTGCCAGCAGTTTGATCCAGGGGGCCCTTGGCGATGAGCAGTTCTTC. It specifies CASSLIQGALGDEQFF.

This clone was seen a single time. This sample also contains other DNA sequences that code for the same CDR3. The chain couples TRBV7-9 to TRBJ2-3, with 10 bases that match TRBD2. J gave up 2 bases and V 0 bases, and 2 bases lay outside the gene matches. The CDR3 contains 16 residues. Looked up from germline, CDR1 is SEHNR and CDR2 is FQNEAQ (reference sequence). The chain's CDR3 is CASSLASGGSTDTQYF. The DNA of the CDR3 is TGTGCCAGCAGCTTAGCTAGCGGGGGGTCCACAGATACGCAGTATTTT.

The rearrangement uses TRBV7-9 and TRBJ2-5, with 11 nucleotides matching TRBD2. Germline CDR1 reads SEHNR; CDR2 reads FQNEAQ (reference sequence). The V gene end was trimmed by 4 bases and the J gene end by 1 base; junction bases not matched to a gene: 8. The CDR3 contains 17 residues. CDR3 residues: CASSSNTGTSGQETQYF. The CDR3 nucleotides are TGTGCCAGCAGCTCGAACACCGGGACTAGCGGCCAAGAGACCCAGTACTTC.

J is TRBJ2-7 and V is TRBV29-1; the D is unclear. Deletions cut 0 bases from V and 9 bases from J, with 12 bases between. The germline gives CDR1 SQVTM, CDR2 ANQGSEA. CDR3 length: 12 amino acids. CDR3 DNA: TGCAGCGTTGAAGAGAACAGCCTTGTGCAGTACTTC. Translating it yields CSVEENSLVQYF.

CDR3 in amino acids: CASDPESPTSSYNEQFF. CDR3 sequence (DNA): TGTGCCAGCGACCCTGAAAGTCCCACTAGCTCCTACAATGAGCAGTTCTTC. The rearrangement links TRBV2 to TRBJ2-1; TRBD2 is a possible D gene (5 bases). The CDR3 sequence is 17 residues long. Germline V gene sequence: CDR1 SNHLY, CDR2 FYNNEI. V was clipped by 8 bases and J by 0 bases, with 20 bases between them.

This chain connects TRBV6-6 to TRBJ2-5, with D possibly TRBD2 on 5 matching bases. The V end lost 2 bases, the J end lost 5 bases, and 18 bases lay between the germline ends. The CDR3 loop spans 16 amino acids. Germline CDR1 is MNHNY and CDR2 is SVGAGI (reference sequence). In nucleotides, the CDR3 is TGTGCCAGCAGTTACGAGCCCCCACCGAGCGGCGAGACCCAGTACTTC. It yields the protein CASSYEPPPSGETQYF.

The chain has TRBV4-3 and TRBJ1-6; D remains ambiguous. The V end lost 1 base, the J end lost 2 bases, and 6 bases lay between the germline ends. CDR1 and CDR2 (germline): LGHNA, YSLEER. The CDR3 totals 15 residues. CDR3 residues: CASSQGAAYNSPLHF. DNA for the CDR3: TGCGCCAGCAGCCAAGGGGCGGCCTATAATTCACCCCTCCACTTT.

J is TRBJ1-6 and V is TRBV7-8, with D possibly matching TRBD1 (5 bases). Deletions cut 5 bases from V and 6 bases from J, with 11 bases between. This CDR3 has 14 residues. Germline lookup yields CDR1 SGHVS and CDR2 FQNEAQ. The CDR3 DNA follows: TGTGCCAGCAGCGACGTTGACAGTAATTCACCCCTCCACTTT. Encoded protein: CASSDVDSNSPLHF.

For the CDR3, the DNA is TGCGCCAGCAGCTTGGACGGGGGCTCAGGGTACACTGAAGCTTTCTTT. This gives the protein CASSLDGGSGYTEAFF. The rearrangement uses TRBV5-1 and TRBJ1-1; weak D call: TRBD1 (6 bases). The V end lost 0 bases, the J end lost 3 bases, and 15 bases lay between the germline ends. Per the germline V gene, CDR1 is SGHRS and CDR2 is YFSETQ. The CDR3 spans 16 residues.

The J gene is TRBJ2-7, the V gene TRBV5-6; no firm D call. The V gene's germline CDR1 is SGHDT and CDR2 YYEEEE. V was shortened by 1 base and J by 2 bases, with 10 bases between the two germline ends. CDR3 length: 14 residues. The CDR3 is CASSLFGDPYEQYF. Written as DNA, the CDR3 is TGTGCCAGCAGCTTGTTCGGCGATCCCTACGAGCAGTACTTC. Supplemented by reference TRBV5-6 and TRBJ2-7, the full variable domain reads DAGVTQSPTHLIKTRGQQVTLRCSPKSGHDTVSWYQQALGQGPQFIFQYYEEEERQRGNFPDRFSGHQFPNYSSELNVNALLLGDSALYLCASSLFGDPYEQYFGPGTRLTVT.

This clone was observed once. V usage is TRBV4-1 and J usage is TRBJ2-3; D unresolved. This CDR3 comprises 15 residues. V was cut by 4 bases and J by 0 bases, with 11 bases left in between. Germline V gene sequence: CDR1 MGHRA, CDR2 YSYEKL. The CDR3 nucleotides read TGCGCCAGCAGCCCCCGTATCGCTAGCACAGATACGCAGTATTTT. As protein: CASSPRIASTDTQYF.

The rearrangement links TRBV6-1 to TRBJ2-7, with TRBD1 as a possible D gene (6 bases). V was shortened by 7 bases and J by 3 bases, with 10 bases between the two germline ends. Germline assignment: CDR1 MNHNS and CDR2 SASEGT. The CDR3 sequence is 12 residues long. CDR3 DNA: TGTGCCAGCATCCTACAGGGCTACGAGCAGTACTTC. Amino acid sequence: CASILQGYEQYF.

This clone came up a few times. CDR3 in amino acids: CASSLDRDYSPLHF. The CDR3 bases are TGTGCCAGCAGCTTGGACAGGGATTACTCACCCCTCCACTTT. The chain couples TRBV5-4 to TRBJ1-6, with a weak D call TRBD1 (6 bases). V lost 0 bases and J 10 bases, leaving 11 bases between the germline ends. This CDR3 comprises 14 residues. The V gene's germline CDR1 is SGHNT and CDR2 YYREEE (reference sequence).

The chain carries TRBV7-9 and TRBJ2-2; TRBD1 matches 7 bases. CDR3 length: 14 amino acids. V lost 1 base and J lost 8; bases outside the gene matches: 4. CDR1 and CDR2 (germline): SEHNR, FQNEAQ (reference sequence). The CDR3 protein is CASSLDRGEGELFF. The CDR3 DNA follows: TGTGCCAGCAGCTTAGACAGGGGTGAAGGGGAGCTGTTTTTT.

The rearrangement joins TRBV5-6 to TRBJ1-2; D unclear. The V gene lost 0 bases and the J gene lost 1 base, with 10 bases spanning the gap. The CDR3 runs to 15 residues. From germline, CDR1 is SGHDT and CDR2 YYEEEE. The CDR3 sequence is CASSLEGGVNYGYTF. CDR3 in DNA: TGTGCCAGCAGCTTGGAAGGAGGAGTTAACTATGGCTACACCTTC. Full variable domain (rest looked up from reference TRBV5-6 and TRBJ1-2): DAGVTQSPTHLIKTRGQQVTLRCSPKSGHDTVSWYQQALGQGPQFIFQYYEEEERQRGNFPDRFSGHQFPNYSSELNVNALLLGDSALYLCASSLEGGVNYGYTFGSGTRLTVV.

This clone was seen only a few times. V is TRBV29-1 and J is TRBJ1-1; D ambiguous. The CDR3 runs to 11 residues. Trimming left V 4 bases short and J 1 base short, with 4 bases between. Germline loops: CDR1 SQVTM, CDR2 ANQGSEA. The CDR3 here is CSVVKNTEAFF. DNA of the CDR3: TGCAGCGTTGTGAAGAACACTGAAGCTTTCTTT. Filled out from reference TRBV29-1 and TRBJ1-1, the complete variable domain reads SAVISQKPSRDICQRGTSLTIQCQVDSQVTMMFWYRQQPGQSLTLIATANQGSEATYESGFVIDKFPISRPNLTFSTLTVSNMSPEDSSIYLCSVVKNTEAFFGQGTRLTVV.

V and J are TRBV2 and TRBJ2-3, with 7 bases aligning to TRBD1. The V gene's germline CDR1 is SNHLY and CDR2 FYNNEI. The CDR3 covers 17 residues. The V and J ends lost 2 bases and 2 bases, in that order; junction bases with no gene match: 10. This CDR3 reads CASSESGGVFLTDTQYF. Written as DNA, the CDR3 is TGTGCCAGCAGTGAATCAGGGGGTGTGTTTCTCACAGATACGCAGTATTTT.

This clone was observed a single time. This chain uses TRBV5-4 with TRBJ2-3; TRBD1 matches at 9 bases. V lost 3 bases to trimming and J lost 6 bases; unmatched junction nucleotides: 8. The germline gives CDR1 SGHNT, CDR2 YYREEE (reference sequence). The CDR3 is 15 amino acids. The CDR3 spells CASSSWTGAFDTQYF. The CDR3 bases are TGTGCCAGCAGCTCCTGGACAGGGGCATTCGATACGCAGTATTTT.

V and J are TRBV6-1 and TRBJ2-1; 11 positions agree with TRBD2. This CDR3 comprises 16 residues. Germline V gene sequence: CDR1 MNHNS, CDR2 SASEGT. Trimming took 4 bases from V and 7 from J; bases not matched to a gene: 9. The CDR3 sequence is CASSVILAGEGNEQFF. The CDR3 coding sequence is TGTGCCAGCAGTGTTATACTAGCGGGAGAGGGAAATGAGCAGTTCTTC.